A single TCR beta chain is shown here with its context. The data are from a study of blood T cell repertoires in COVID-19. TCRdb's table, derived via immunoSEQ multiplex PCR, lists solely in-frame clones and lacks some. The sample yields roughly 250,000 clones, 80% to 95% seen once. The CDR3 contains 11 residues. CDR1 is SNHLY, CDR2 FYNNEI, per germline. V shed 4 bases and J shed 10 bases, with 10 bases lying between them. V is TRBV2 and J is TRBJ1-2; D ambiguous. The clonotype comes from a woman between 18 and 29 years old who had recovered from COVID-19. Sequencing was carried out using PBMCs or T cells enriched from blood (not recorded which). CDR3 nucleotide sequence: TGTGCCAGCAGTGGTGAGGAATCCTACACCTTC. Protein product: CASSGEESYTF. Drawing the rest from reference TRBV2 and TRBJ1-2, the complete variable domain is EPEVTQTPSHQVTQMGQEVILRCVPISNHLYFYWYRQILGQKVEFLVSFYNNEISEKSEIFDDQFSVERPDGSNFTLKIRSTKLEDSAMYFCASSGEESYTFGSGTRLTVV.